This T cell receptor beta chain was documented in a study of blood T cells in healthy people across ages. Study-level results: More naive CD4+ cells and higher diversity marked long-lived donors relative to aged donors.

With regard to this clonotype: As yet, its antigen is unknown.

With a J-beta primer mix and a sample-barcoded 5' primer, a second PCR ran roughly 7 to 11 cycles. Each CDR3 protein gets one entry after TCRdb re-called the 5' RACE reads with MiXCR. The sample records 1.5 million to 2 million distinct CDR3 sequences, around 48% being singletons. Isolation recovered at least 6.5 million PBMCs from every sample. RNA extraction gave at least 5.5 micrograms of total RNA per sample. The germline CDR1 and CDR2 sequences are SGHVS and FQNEAQ. The CDR3 is 14 amino acids. Trimming took 6 bases from V and 6 from J, leaving 16 bases between them. The V and J genes are TRBV7-8 and TRBJ2-3, with D perhaps TRBD2 (5 bases). The sequenced sample consisted of blood. This sequence originates from a woman aged 35 to 49 in good health. CDR3 in amino acids: CASSSDVLVDTQYF. CDR3 DNA sequence: TGTGCCAGCAGTAGCGATGTACTGGTGGATACGCAGTATTTT.